Each of the 11 T cell receptor beta chains below was sequenced from the same sample in a study of cytomegalovirus exposure and HLA in healthy donors. A multiplex PCR was run with 60 Vbeta primers and 13 Jbeta primers. TCRdb's copy holds only in-frame clones and misses some; the assay was immunoSEQ multiplex PCR. The data contain roughly 88,000 clones, over 60% of them singletons. Sequenced input: PBMCs. These receptors were collected from a man aged 30 to 39 in good health and CMV-seropositive.

The chain links TRBV9 to TRBJ1-2, with 7 bases identical to TRBD1. This CDR3 is 15 amino acids long. Germline V CDR1 and CDR2: SGDLS, YYNGEE. Trimming at V came to 0 bases and at J to 4 bases, leaving 6 bases not matched to a gene. The CDR3 region has the DNA TGTGCCAGCAGCGTAGATGCTAGGGACAGCTATGGCTACACCTTC. Translated, it gives CASSVDARDSYGYTF.

This clone has just one count. The CDR3 coding sequence is TGCGCCAGCAGCCAAGATGCGGGGGGCTCTCAGCCCCAGCATTTT. This codes for CASSQDAGGSQPQHF. The chain recombines TRBV4-1 with TRBJ1-5, with a possible D match to TRBD1 (6 bases). CDR1 and CDR2 (germline): MGHRA, YSYEKL. V lost 0 bases and J lost 6, with 12 bases in between. The CDR3 totals 15 residues.

The chain employs TRBV4-1 and TRBJ2-1, with no clear D. The CDR3 length is 11 residues. V dropped 0 bases and J dropped 10 bases, with 4 bases sitting between them. Germline V lookup: CDR1 MGHRA, CDR2 YSYEKL. CDR3 DNA: TGCGCCAGCAGCCAAGATCGGGAGCAGTTCTTC. As protein: CASSQDREQFF.

The chain is built from TRBV7-2 and TRBJ2-1; no reliable D call. The CDR3 spans 15 residues. CDR1 SGHTA and CDR2 FQGNSA come from the germline V gene. Trimming left V 5 bases short and J 0 bases short, with 11 bases between. As DNA, the CDR3 is TGTGCCAGCAGCAATAGTATGAGCTCCTACAATGAGCAGTTCTTC. The encoded protein is CASSNSMSSYNEQFF.

For the CDR3, the DNA is TGCGCCAGCAGCCAGGACAGAAAAGAGACCCAGTACTTC. This codes for CASSQDRKETQYF. This chain connects TRBV4-3 to TRBJ2-5, with a possible D match to TRBD1 (6 bases). Germline values: CDR1 LGHNA, CDR2 YSLEER. The CDR3 loop spans 13 amino acids. V lost 3 bases and J 3 bases, leaving 8 bases between the germline ends.

This clone was observed a single time. V usage is TRBV4-3 and J usage is TRBJ2-5, with 8 bases identical to TRBD2. V was clipped by 3 bases and J by 1 base; unmatched bases: 4. CDR1 and CDR2 (germline): LGHNA, YSLEER. The CDR3 contains 15 residues. The CDR3 is CASSHLGLAQETQYF. The DNA of the CDR3 is TGCGCCAGCAGCCACCTCGGACTAGCCCAAGAGACCCAGTACTTC.

The J gene is TRBJ2-3, the V gene TRBV4-3, with D maybe TRBD1 (6 bases). Germline V gives CDR1 LGHNA, CDR2 YSLEER. The CDR3 is 18 residues long. Trimming removed 1 base from V and 4 bases from J, with 21 bases in between. The CDR3 loop reads CASSQGASGRGTPDTQYF. The CDR3 DNA reads TGCGCCAGCAGCCAAGGGGCTAGTGGCAGGGGTACCCCAGATACGCAGTATTTT.

The CDR3 sequence is CASSFKPGQGNSPLHF. The DNA for the CDR3 is TGCGCCAGCAGCTTCAAGCCGGGACAGGGGAATTCACCCCTCCACTTT. The chain employs TRBV5-1 and TRBJ1-6; 10 bases fit TRBD1. The CDR3 has 16 residues. Trimming took 2 bases from V and 7 from J; bases not matched to a gene: 6. The germline V gene has CDR1 SGHRS and CDR2 YFSETQ.

The chain combines TRBV7-8 with TRBJ2-5, with D perhaps TRBD2 (7 bases). CDR3 size: 15 residues. Germline V gene data show CDR1 as SGHVS and CDR2 as FQNEAQ. V gave up 5 bases and J gave up 5 bases, with 18 bases separating them. The CDR3 is CASSPSGGGPETQYF. CDR3 bases: TGTGCCAGCAGCCCAAGTGGGGGGGGGCCGGAGACCCAGTACTTC.

The rearrangement links TRBV5-4 to TRBJ2-5; D might be TRBD1 (5 bases). V was cut by 4 bases and J by 5 bases, with 18 bases left in between. This CDR3 spans 15 amino acids. CDR1 is SGHNT, CDR2 YYREEE, per germline (reference sequence). The CDR3: CASSPGRGARETQYF. In DNA, the CDR3 is TGTGCCAGCAGCCCCGGCCGTGGGGCCAGGGAGACCCAGTACTTC.

The chain recombines TRBV19 with TRBJ2-2; the D gene is possibly TRBD1 (6 bases). In germline, CDR1 is LNHDA, CDR2 SQIVND (reference sequence). Trimming took 7 bases from V and 5 from J, leaving 20 bases between them. The CDR3 loop spans 16 amino acids. The CDR3 here is CASMRLSGAGTGELFF. Here the CDR3 DNA reads TGTGCCAGTATGCGATTATCAGGGGCAGGGACCGGGGAGCTGTTTTTT.